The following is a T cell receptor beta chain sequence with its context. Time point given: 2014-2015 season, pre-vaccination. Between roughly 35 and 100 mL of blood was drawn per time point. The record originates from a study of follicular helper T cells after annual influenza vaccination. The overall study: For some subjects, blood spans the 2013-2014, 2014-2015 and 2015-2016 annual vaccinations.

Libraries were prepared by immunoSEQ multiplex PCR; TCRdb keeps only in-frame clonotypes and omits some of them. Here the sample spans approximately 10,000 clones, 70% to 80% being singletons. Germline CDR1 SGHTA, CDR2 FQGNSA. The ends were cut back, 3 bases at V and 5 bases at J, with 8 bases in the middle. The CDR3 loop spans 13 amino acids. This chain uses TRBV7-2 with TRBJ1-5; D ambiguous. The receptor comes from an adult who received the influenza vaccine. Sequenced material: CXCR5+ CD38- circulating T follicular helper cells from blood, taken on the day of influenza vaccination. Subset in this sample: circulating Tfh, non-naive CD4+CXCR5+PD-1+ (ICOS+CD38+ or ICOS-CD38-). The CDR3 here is CASSFDGYQPQHF. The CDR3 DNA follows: TGTGCCAGCAGCTTCGACGGGTATCAGCCCCAGCATTTT.